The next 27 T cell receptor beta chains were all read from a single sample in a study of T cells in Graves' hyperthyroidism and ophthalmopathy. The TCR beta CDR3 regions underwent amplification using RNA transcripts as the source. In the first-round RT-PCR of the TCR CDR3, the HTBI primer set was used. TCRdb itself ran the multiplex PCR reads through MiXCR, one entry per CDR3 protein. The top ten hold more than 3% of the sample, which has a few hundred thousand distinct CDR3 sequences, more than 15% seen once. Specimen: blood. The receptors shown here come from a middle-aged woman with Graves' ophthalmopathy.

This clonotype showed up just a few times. The CDR3 region has the DNA TGTGCCACCACAGGGATCGAAGAGACCCAGTACTTC. Its protein is CATTGIEETQYF. The rearrangement links TRBV6-1 to TRBJ2-5, with D perhaps TRBD1 (6 bases). CDR3 length: 12 amino acids. Germline loops: CDR1 MNHNS, CDR2 SASEGT. Trimming shortened V by 10 bases and J by 3 bases, and 12 bases separated the two germline ends.

CDR3 sequence: CASSVNRGDSPLHF. The CDR3, as DNA: TGTGCCAGCAGTGTTAACAGGGGCGATTCACCCCTCCACTTT. The chain combines TRBV2 with TRBJ1-6, with TRBD1 matching over 7 bases. J was trimmed by 8 bases and V by 4 bases; bases with no gene match: 5. This CDR3 comprises 14 residues. CDR1 and CDR2 from the germline V gene are SNHLY and FYNNEI. Full variable domain (remainder filled in from reference TRBV2 and TRBJ1-6): EPEVTQTPSHQVTQMGQEVILRCVPISNHLYFYWYRQILGQKVEFLVSFYNNEISEKSEIFDDQFSVERPDGSNFTLKIRSTKLEDSAMYFCASSVNRGDSPLHFGNGTRLTVT.

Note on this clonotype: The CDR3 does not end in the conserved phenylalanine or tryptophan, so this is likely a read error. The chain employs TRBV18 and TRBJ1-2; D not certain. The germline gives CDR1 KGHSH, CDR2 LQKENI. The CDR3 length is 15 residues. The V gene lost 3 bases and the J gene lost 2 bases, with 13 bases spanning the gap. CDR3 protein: CASSPDGNTNYGYTL. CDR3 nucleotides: TGTGCCAGCTCACCGGACGGGAACACCAACTATGGCTACACCCTC.

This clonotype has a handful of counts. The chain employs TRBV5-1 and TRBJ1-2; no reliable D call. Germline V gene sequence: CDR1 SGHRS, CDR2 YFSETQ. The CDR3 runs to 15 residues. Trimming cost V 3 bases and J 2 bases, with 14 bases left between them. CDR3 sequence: CASSSTRLGNYGYTF. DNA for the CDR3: TGCGCCAGCAGCTCGACCCGATTGGGGAACTATGGCTACACCTTC.

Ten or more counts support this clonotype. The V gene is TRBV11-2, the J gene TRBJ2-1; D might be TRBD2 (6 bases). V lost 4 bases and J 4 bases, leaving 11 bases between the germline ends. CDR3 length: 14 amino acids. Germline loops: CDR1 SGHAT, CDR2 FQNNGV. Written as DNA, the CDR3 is TGTGCCAGCAGCTCCCGCGGACTATACAATGAGCAGTTCTTC. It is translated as CASSSRGLYNEQFF.

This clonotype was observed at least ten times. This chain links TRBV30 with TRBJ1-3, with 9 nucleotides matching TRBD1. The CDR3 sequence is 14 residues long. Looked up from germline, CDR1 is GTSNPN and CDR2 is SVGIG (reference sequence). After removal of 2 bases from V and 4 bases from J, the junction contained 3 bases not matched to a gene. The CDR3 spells CAWSRTGDGNTIYF. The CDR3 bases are TGTGCCTGGAGTAGGACAGGGGACGGAAACACCATATATTTT.

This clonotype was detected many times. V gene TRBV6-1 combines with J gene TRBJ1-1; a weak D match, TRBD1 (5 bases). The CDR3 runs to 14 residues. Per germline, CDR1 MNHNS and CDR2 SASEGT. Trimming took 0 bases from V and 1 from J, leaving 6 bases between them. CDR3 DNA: TGTGCCAGCAGTGAAGCTGGGGGGAACACTGAAGCTTTCTTT. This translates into CASSEAGGNTEAFF.

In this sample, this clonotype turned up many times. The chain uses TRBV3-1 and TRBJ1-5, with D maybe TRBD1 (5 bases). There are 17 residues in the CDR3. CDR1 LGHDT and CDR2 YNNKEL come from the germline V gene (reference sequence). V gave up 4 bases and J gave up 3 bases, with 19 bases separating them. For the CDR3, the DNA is TGTGCCAGCAGCCCAAAGCTGACGAGGGGAATCAATCAGCCCCAGCATTTT. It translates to CASSPKLTRGINQPQHF.

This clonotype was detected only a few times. CDR3 DNA: TGCAGTGCGCCCCTGTTGGGGGGGGCCGTTAATGAGCAGTTCTTC. Translating it yields CSAPLLGGAVNEQFF. This chain joins TRBV20-1 and TRBJ2-1, with D possibly being TRBD2 (7 bases). CDR1 DFQATT and CDR2 SNEGSKA come from the germline V gene (reference sequence). The CDR3 has 15 residues. V lost 6 bases and J 7 bases, leaving 22 bases between the germline ends.

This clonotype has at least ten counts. The CDR3 loop reads CASTRDSWAPNEKLFF. The CDR3 coding sequence is TGTGCCAGCACCCGGGACAGCTGGGCCCCTAATGAAAAACTGTTTTTT. The chain links TRBV6-1 to TRBJ1-4; TRBD1 matches at 7 bases. The CDR3 is 16 residues long. V trimming: 7 bases; J trimming: 3 bases; junction bases outside the gene matches: 11. Germline V lookup: CDR1 MNHNS, CDR2 SASEGT.

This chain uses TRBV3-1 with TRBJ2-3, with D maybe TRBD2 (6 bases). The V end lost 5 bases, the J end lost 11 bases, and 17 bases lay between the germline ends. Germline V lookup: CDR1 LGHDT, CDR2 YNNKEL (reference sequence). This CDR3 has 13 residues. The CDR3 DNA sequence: TGTGCCAGCAGCTTTGGGGCTAGCGTTAAGCAGTATTTT. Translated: CASSFGASVKQYF.

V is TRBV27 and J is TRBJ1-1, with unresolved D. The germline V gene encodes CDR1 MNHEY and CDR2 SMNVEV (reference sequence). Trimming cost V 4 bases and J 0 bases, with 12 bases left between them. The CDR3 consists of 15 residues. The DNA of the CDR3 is TGTGCCAGCAGTTCATACCAGACTTTGAACACTGAAGCTTTCTTT. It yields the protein CASSSYQTLNTEAFF.

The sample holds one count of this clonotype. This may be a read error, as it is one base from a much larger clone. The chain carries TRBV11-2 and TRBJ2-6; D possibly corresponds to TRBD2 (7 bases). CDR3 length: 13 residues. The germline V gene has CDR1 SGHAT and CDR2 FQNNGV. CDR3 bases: TGTGCCAGCAGCTACGCGGGGGCCAACTTCCTGACTTTC. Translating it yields CASSYAGANFLTF.

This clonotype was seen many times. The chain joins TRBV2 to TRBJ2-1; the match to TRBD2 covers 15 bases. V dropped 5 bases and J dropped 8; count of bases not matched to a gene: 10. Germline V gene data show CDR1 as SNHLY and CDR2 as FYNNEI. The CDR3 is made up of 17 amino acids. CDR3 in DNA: TGTGCCAGCAGTCCGGGACTAGCGGGAGGCCATGCCTATGAGCAGTTCTTC. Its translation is CASSPGLAGGHAYEQFF.

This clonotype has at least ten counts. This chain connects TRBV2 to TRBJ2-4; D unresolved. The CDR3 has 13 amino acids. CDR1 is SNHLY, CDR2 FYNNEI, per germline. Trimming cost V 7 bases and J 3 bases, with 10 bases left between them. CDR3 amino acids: CASKGPVKNIQYF. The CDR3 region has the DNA TGTGCCAGCAAGGGCCCAGTCAAAAACATTCAGTACTTC.

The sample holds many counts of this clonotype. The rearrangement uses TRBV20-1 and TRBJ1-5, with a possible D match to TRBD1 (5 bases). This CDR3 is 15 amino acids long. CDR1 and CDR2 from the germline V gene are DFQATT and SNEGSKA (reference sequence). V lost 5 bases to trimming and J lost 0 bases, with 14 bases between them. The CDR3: CSAGDRGDSNQPQHF. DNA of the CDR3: TGCAGTGCTGGGGATAGAGGGGATAGCAATCAGCCCCAGCATTTT.

The DNA of the CDR3 is TGTGCCTGGAGTGTAACTAGCGGGGGTCAAGAGACCCAGTACTTC. Amino acids: CAWSVTSGGQETQYF. This chain joins TRBV30 and TRBJ2-5; 11 bases fit TRBD2. V lost 0 bases to trimming and J lost 2 bases; unmatched junction nucleotides: 2. Looked up from germline, CDR1 is GTSNPN and CDR2 is SVGIG (reference sequence). The CDR3 contains 15 residues.

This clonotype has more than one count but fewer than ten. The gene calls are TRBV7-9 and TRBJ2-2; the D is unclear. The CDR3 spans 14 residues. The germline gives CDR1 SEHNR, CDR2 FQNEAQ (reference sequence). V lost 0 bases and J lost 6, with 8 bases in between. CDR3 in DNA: TGTGCCAGCAGCTTAGCGGGTAGTCCCGGGGAGCTGTTTTTT. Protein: CASSLAGSPGELFF.

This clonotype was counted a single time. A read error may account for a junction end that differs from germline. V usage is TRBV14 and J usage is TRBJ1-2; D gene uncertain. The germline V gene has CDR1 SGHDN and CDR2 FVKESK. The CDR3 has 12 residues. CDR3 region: CASSQGSGRLRF. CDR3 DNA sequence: TGTGCCAGCAGCCAAGGTTCCGGACGGCTACGCTTC.

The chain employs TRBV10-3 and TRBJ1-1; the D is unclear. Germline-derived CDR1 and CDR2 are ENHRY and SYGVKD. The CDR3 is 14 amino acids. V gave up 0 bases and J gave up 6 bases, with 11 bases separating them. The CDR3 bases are TGTGCCATCAGTGAGTCTGAGGTATTGGCTGAAGCTTTCTTT. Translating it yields CAISESEVLAEAFF.

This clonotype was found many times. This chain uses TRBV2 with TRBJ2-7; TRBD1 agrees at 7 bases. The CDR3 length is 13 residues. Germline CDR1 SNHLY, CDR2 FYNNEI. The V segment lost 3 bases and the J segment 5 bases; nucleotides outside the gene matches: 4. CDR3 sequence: CASSDYRGHEQYF. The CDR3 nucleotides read TGTGCCAGCAGTGACTACAGGGGCCACGAGCAGTACTTC.

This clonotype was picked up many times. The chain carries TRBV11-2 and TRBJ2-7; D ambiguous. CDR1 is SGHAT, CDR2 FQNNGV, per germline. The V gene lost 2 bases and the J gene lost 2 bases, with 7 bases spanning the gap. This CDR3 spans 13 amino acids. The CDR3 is CASSLTETYEQYF. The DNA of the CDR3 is TGTGCCAGCAGCTTAACCGAGACCTACGAGCAGTACTTC.

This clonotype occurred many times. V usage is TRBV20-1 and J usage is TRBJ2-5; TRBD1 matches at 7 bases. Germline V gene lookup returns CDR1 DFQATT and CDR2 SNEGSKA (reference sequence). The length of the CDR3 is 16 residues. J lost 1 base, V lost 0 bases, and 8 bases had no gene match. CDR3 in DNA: TGCAGTGCTAGAGATCGAGAGGGACAGTTCCAAGAGACCCAGTACTTC. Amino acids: CSARDREGQFQETQYF.

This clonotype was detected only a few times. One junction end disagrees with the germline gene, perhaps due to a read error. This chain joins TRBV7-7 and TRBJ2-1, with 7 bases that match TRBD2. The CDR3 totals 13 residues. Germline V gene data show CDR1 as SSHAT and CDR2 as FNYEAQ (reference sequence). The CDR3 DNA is TGTGCTAGCAGCGGGGACGGCTACAATGAGCAGTTCTTC. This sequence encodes CASSGDGYNEQFF.

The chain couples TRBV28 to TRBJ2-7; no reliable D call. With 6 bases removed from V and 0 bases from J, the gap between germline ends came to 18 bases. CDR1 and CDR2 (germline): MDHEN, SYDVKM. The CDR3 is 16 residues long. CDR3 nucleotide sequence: TGTGCCAGCAGCCCCCTCTGGCAGACGAACTCCTACGAGCAGTACTTC. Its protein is CASSPLWQTNSYEQYF.

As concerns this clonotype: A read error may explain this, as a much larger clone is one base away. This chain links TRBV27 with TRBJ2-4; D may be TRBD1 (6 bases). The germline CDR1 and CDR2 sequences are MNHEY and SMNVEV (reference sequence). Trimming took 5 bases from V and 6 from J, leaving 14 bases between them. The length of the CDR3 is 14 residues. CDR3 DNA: TGTGCCAGCAGTAACCGGGACACTGGAAACATTCAGTACTTC. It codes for CASSNRDTGNIQYF.

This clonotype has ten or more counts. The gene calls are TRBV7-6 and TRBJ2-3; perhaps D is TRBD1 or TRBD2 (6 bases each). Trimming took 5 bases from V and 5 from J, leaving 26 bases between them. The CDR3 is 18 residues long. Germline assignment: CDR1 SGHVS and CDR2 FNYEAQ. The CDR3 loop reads CASSTPSHLRGGRDTQYF. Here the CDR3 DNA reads TGTGCCAGCAGCACACCTTCCCACCTCAGGGGAGGAAGAGATACGCAGTATTTT. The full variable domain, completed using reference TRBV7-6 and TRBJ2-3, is GAGVSQSPRYKVTKRGQDVALRCDPISGHVSLYWYRQALGQGPEFLTYFNYEAQQDKSGLPNDRFSAERPEGSISTLTIQRTEQRDSAMYRCASSTPSHLRGGRDTQYFGPGTRLTVL.